The 21 T cell receptor beta chains in this list originate from one sample, sequenced in a study of cytomegalovirus exposure and HLA in healthy donors. The PCR was carried out with 60 Vbeta primers and 13 Jbeta primers. The repertoire was sequenced with immunoSEQ multiplex PCR; TCRdb's copy has only in-frame clones and lacks some. Across 100,000 to 150,000 clones, the top ten clones capture about 2.7% of the sample. Sequencing was carried out using PBMCs. Receptors were obtained from a man aged 25 to 40 in good health and CMV-seronegative.

The chain has TRBV7-2 and TRBJ1-6; 8 nucleotides match TRBD1. The CDR3 loop spans 15 amino acids. Germline V gene lookup returns CDR1 SGHTA and CDR2 FQGNSA. The ends lost 7 bases at V and 5 bases at J; junction bases unmatched: 7. The CDR3 sequence is CASTVRTGNNSPLHF. The CDR3 DNA is TGTGCCAGCACCGTCAGGACAGGGAATAATTCACCCCTCCACTTT.

V usage is TRBV30 and J usage is TRBJ1-3; tentatively, D is TRBD1 (6 bases). From germline, CDR1 is GTSNPN and CDR2 SVGIG (reference sequence). The length of the CDR3 is 14 residues. V lost 3 bases to trimming and J lost 3 bases, with 12 bases between them. In DNA, the CDR3 is TGTGCCTGGAGCCGGGACACGTTTGGAAACACCATATATTTT. It encodes CAWSRDTFGNTIYF. Combining the CDR3 with reference TRBV30 and TRBJ1-3 gives the whole variable domain SQTIHQWPATLVQPVGSPLSLECTVEGTSNPNLYWYRQAAGRGLQLLFYSVGIGQISSEVPQNLSASRPQDRQFILSSKKLLLSDSGFYLCAWSRDTFGNTIYFGEGSWLTVV.

This chain joins TRBV7-9 and TRBJ2-3, with 12 positions matching TRBD2. This CDR3 spans 16 amino acids. Per the germline V gene, CDR1 is SEHNR and CDR2 is FQNEAQ (reference sequence). V lost 6 bases to trimming and J lost 0 bases; unmatched junction nucleotides: 4. CDR3 coding DNA: TGTGCCAGCAGGGACGGACTAGCGGGAAGCACAGATACGCAGTATTTT. Its protein product is CASRDGLAGSTDTQYF.

For this clone: One end of the junction does not line up with germline, which may come from a read error. V usage is TRBV28 and J usage is TRBJ2-7, with 8 bases aligning to TRBD2. CDR1 and CDR2 from the germline V gene are MDHEN and SYDVKM. CDR3 length: 13 amino acids. The CDR3 is CASSLIMREVQNF. The DNA of the CDR3 is TGTGCCAGCAGTTTAATAATGCGGGAGGTGCAGAATTTC.

This rearrangement joins TRBV6-1 to TRBJ1-1; D not certain. CDR3 length: 12 residues. Germline V CDR1 and CDR2: MNHNS, SASEGT. V shed 8 bases and J shed 12 bases, with 19 bases lying between them. The CDR3 region has the DNA TGTGCCAGCGGGGATTTATTCGAGGGAACTTTCTTT. Its protein is CASGDLFEGTFF.

The chain links TRBV5-4 to TRBJ1-2, with D possibly matching TRBD1 (5 bases). Germline lookup yields CDR1 SGHNT and CDR2 YYREEE (reference sequence). The CDR3 loop spans 14 amino acids. V was trimmed by 0 bases and J by 6 bases, leaving 12 bases between them. For the CDR3, the DNA is TGTGCCAGCAGCTTGGCCCTGGCAGGGCATGGCTACACCTTC. Residues: CASSLALAGHGYTF.

Regarding this clone: The sample holds other DNA sequences that translate to the same CDR3. The CDR3 region is CASSQDEGAGANVLTF. CDR3 bases: TGCGCCAGCAGCCAAGATGAGGGCGCTGGGGCCAACGTCCTGACTTTC. This rearrangement joins TRBV4-3 to TRBJ2-6; D possibly corresponds to TRBD2 (5 bases). Trimming shortened V by 0 bases and J by 2 bases, and 8 bases separated the two germline ends. The CDR3 extends over 16 amino acids. Germline V gene sequence: CDR1 LGHNA, CDR2 YSLEER.

The chain is built from TRBV6-1 and TRBJ1-2, with a weak D call TRBD1 (5 bases). V lost 7 bases and J lost 1, with 10 bases in between. The CDR3 totals 13 residues. Germline loops: CDR1 MNHNS, CDR2 SASEGT. The CDR3 sequence is CASTVQVNYGYTF. The CDR3 DNA is TGTGCCAGCACTGTACAGGTTAACTATGGCTACACCTTC.

The chain couples TRBV7-8 to TRBJ2-7, with D perhaps TRBD2 (6 bases). The CDR3 has 15 amino acids. Per germline, CDR1 SGHVS and CDR2 FQNEAQ. V lost 2 bases, J lost 0 bases, and 11 bases lay in between. The DNA of the CDR3 is TGTGCCAGCAGCTTAATGGGCGGGGCCTCCTACGAGCAGTACTTC. Translating gives CASSLMGGASYEQYF. Looking up the rest from reference TRBV7-8 and TRBJ2-7 gives the full variable domain: GAGVSQSPRYKVAKRGQDVALRCDPISGHVSLFWYQQALGQGPEFLTYFQNEAQLDKSGLPSDRFFAERPEGSVSTLKIQRTQQEDSAVYLCASSLMGGASYEQYFGPGTRLTVT.

This rearrangement joins TRBV28 to TRBJ1-2; TRBD1 might be the D (6 bases). Germline V gives CDR1 MDHEN, CDR2 SYDVKM. CDR3 size: 13 residues. V lost 6 bases, J lost 6 bases, and 14 bases lay in between. CDR3 DNA sequence: TGTGCCAGCAGCGAGAGGGGGGGGAATGGCTACACCTTC. Its translation: CASSERGGNGYTF.

The V gene is TRBV6-4, the J gene TRBJ2-7, with 10 bases lining up with TRBD1. Germline CDR1 is MRHNA and CDR2 is SNTAGT. After removal of 3 bases from V and 3 bases from J, the junction contained 5 bases not matched to a gene. This CDR3 has 15 amino acids. This CDR3 is CASSEQGTGDYEQYF. In DNA form, the CDR3 reads TGTGCCAGCAGTGAACAAGGGACAGGGGACTACGAGCAGTACTTC.

The V call is TRBV7-9, the J call TRBJ1-1, with 7 positions matching TRBD1. Trimming took 5 bases from V and 10 from J; bases not matched to a gene: 7. CDR1 is SEHNR, CDR2 FQNEAQ, per germline (reference sequence). The CDR3 extends over 12 amino acids. The CDR3 DNA reads TGTGCCAGCAGCCCCGGGACAGCCCGAGCTTTCTTT. Translating gives CASSPGTARAFF.

J is TRBJ1-1 and V is TRBV19; perhaps TRBD1 as D (6 bases). With 7 bases removed from V and 0 bases from J, the gap between germline ends came to 15 bases. CDR1 and CDR2 (germline): LNHDA, SQIVND (reference sequence). This CDR3 is built from 15 residues. CDR3 amino acids: CASNEGVTMNTEAFF. CDR3 nucleotide sequence: TGTGCCAGTAACGAGGGGGTTACAATGAACACTGAAGCTTTCTTT.

The chain couples TRBV5-6 to TRBJ2-1; the match to TRBD1 covers 9 bases. Germline V CDR1 and CDR2: SGHDT, YYEEEE. The CDR3 is 12 residues long. Trimming at V came to 3 bases and at J to 8 bases, leaving 0 bases not matched to a gene. CDR3 nucleotide sequence: TGTGCCAGCAGCTGGACAGGGGATGAGCAGTTCTTC. It specifies CASSWTGDEQFF.

The chain employs TRBV14 and TRBJ1-5; the D is unclear. CDR3 size: 13 residues. CDR1 SGHDN and CDR2 FVKESK come from the germline V gene. Trimming shortened V by 3 bases and J by 5 bases, and 8 bases separated the two germline ends. CDR3 amino acids: CASSHGLDQPQHF. For the CDR3, the DNA is TGTGCCAGCAGCCACGGACTCGATCAGCCCCAGCATTTT.

CDR3 sequence reads: CASSPQTGLNTEAFF. CDR3 DNA: TGTGCCAGCAGCCCGCAGACAGGTTTGAACACTGAAGCTTTCTTT. The J gene is TRBJ1-1, the V gene TRBV7-9; the D gene is possibly TRBD1 (6 bases). This CDR3 contains 15 residues. Deletions cut 5 bases from V and 0 bases from J, with 13 bases between. Germline V gene sequence: CDR1 SEHNR, CDR2 FQNEAQ (reference sequence).

The chain is built from TRBV7-3 and TRBJ2-1; maybe TRBD2 (6 bases). The CDR3 is 17 amino acids. Germline V gene data show CDR1 as SGHTA and CDR2 as FQGTGA. With 1 base removed from V and 0 bases from J, the gap between germline ends came to 13 bases. In DNA, the CDR3 is TGTGCCAGCAGCTTAATGGGAGGACTAAGCTCCTACAATGAGCAGTTCTTC. Translated, it gives CASSLMGGLSSYNEQFF.

The chain combines TRBV7-9 with TRBJ2-6, with 7 bases lining up with TRBD1. Trimming removed 7 bases from V and 9 bases from J; junction bases left unmatched: 6. CDR3 length equals 13 residues. Per germline, CDR1 SEHNR and CDR2 FQNEAQ (reference sequence). Here the CDR3 DNA reads TGTGCCAGCACCGACAGGGCTGACAACGTCCTGACTTTC. Translated: CASTDRADNVLTF.

For this clone: As the CDR3 is not closed by the conserved phenylalanine or tryptophan, this likely results from a read error. The chain has TRBV15 and TRBJ2-2; maybe TRBD2 (6 bases). Germline CDR1 LNHNV, CDR2 YYDKDF (reference sequence). The CDR3 runs 16 residues. Trimming left V 0 bases short and J 2 bases short, with 10 bases between. The CDR3 is CATSRDLGGNTGELFS. The DNA of the CDR3 is TGTGCCACCAGCAGAGATCTGGGGGGAAACACCGGGGAGCTGTTTTCT.

This CDR3 is CASSHGLTYEQYF. The CDR3, as DNA: TGCGCCAGCAGCCATGGACTTACATACGAGCAGTACTTC. This chain links TRBV4-1 with TRBJ2-5; tentative D call: TRBD2 (5 bases). The end of the DNA fits TRBJ2-7 better, so the J call may be wrong. Germline V gene sequence: CDR1 MGHRA, CDR2 YSYEKL. The CDR3 runs 13 residues.

In DNA, the CDR3 is TGCGCCAGCAGCCACCTGACAGGGGGTTCGGGCGAGCAGTACTTC. It translates to CASSHLTGGSGEQYF. V is TRBV4-1 and J is TRBJ2-7; 9 bases align to TRBD1. The length of the CDR3 is 15 residues. V trimming: 3 bases; J trimming: 6 bases; junction bases outside the gene matches: 9. Germline-derived CDR1 and CDR2 are MGHRA and YSYEKL.